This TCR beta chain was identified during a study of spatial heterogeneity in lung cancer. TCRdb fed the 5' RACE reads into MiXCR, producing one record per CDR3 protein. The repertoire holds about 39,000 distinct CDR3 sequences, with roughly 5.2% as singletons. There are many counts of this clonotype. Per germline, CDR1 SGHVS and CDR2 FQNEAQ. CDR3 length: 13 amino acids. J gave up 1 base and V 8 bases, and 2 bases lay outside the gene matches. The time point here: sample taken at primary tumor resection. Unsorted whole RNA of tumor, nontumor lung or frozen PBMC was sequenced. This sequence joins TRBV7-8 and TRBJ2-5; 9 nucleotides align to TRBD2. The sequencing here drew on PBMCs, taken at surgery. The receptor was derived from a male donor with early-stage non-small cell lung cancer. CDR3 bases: TGTGCCAGCCGACTAGCGGCCCAAGAGACCCAGTACTTC. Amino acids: CASRLAAQETQYF. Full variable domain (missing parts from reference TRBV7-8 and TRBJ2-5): GAGVSQSPRYKVAKRGQDVALRCDPISGHVSLFWYQQALGQGPEFLTYFQNEAQLDKSGLPSDRFFAERPEGSVSTLKIQRTQQEDSAVYLCASRLAAQETQYFGPGTRLLVL.